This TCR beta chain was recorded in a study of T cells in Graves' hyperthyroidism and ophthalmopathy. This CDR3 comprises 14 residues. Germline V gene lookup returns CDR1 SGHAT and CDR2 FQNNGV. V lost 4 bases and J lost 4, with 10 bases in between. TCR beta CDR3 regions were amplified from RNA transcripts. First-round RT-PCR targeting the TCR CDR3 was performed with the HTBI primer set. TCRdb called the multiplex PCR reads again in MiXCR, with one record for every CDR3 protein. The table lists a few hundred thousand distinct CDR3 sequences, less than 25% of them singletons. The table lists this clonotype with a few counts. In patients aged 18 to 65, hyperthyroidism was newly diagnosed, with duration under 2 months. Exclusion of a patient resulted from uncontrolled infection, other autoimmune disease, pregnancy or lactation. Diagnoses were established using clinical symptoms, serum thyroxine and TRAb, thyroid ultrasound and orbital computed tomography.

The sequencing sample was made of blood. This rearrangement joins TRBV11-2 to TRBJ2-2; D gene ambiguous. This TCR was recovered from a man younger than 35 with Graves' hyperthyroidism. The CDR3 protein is CASSSPGVTGELFF. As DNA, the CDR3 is TGTGCCAGCAGCTCGCCGGGCGTCACCGGGGAGCTGTTTTTT.